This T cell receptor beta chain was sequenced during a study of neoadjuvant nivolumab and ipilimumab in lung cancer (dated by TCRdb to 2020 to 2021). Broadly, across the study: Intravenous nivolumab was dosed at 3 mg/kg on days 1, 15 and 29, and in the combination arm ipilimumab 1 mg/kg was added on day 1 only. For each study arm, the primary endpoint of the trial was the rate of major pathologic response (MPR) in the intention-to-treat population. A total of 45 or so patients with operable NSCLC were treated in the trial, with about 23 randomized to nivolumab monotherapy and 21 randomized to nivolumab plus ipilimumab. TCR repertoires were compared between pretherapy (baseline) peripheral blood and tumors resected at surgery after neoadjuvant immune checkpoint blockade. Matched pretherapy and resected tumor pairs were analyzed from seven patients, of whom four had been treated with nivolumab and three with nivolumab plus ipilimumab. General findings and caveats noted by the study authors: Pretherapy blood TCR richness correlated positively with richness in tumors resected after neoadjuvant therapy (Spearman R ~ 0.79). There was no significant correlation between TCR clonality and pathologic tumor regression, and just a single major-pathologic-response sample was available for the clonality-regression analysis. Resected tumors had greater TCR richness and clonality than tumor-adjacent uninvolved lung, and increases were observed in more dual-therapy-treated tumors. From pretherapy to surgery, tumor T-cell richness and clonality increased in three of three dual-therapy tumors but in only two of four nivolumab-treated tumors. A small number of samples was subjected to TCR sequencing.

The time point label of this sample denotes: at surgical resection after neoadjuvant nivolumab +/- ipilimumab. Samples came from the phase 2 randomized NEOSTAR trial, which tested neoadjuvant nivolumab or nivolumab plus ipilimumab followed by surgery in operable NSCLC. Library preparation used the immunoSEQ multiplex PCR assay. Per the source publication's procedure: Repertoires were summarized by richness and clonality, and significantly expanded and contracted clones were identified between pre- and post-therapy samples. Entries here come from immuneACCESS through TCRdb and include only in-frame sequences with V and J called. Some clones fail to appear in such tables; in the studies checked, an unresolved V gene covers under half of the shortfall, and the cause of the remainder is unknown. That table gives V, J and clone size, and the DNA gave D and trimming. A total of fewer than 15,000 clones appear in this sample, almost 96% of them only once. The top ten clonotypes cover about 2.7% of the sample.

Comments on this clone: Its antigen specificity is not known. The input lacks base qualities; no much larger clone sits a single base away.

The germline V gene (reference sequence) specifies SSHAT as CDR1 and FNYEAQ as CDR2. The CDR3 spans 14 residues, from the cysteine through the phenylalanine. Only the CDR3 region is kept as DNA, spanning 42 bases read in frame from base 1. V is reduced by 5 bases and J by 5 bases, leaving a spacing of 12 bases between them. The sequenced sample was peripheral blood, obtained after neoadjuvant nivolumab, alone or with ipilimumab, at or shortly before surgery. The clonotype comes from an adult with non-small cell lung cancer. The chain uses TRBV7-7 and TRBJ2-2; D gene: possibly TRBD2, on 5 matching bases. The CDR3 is CASSPAGVTGELFF. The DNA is TGTGCCAGCAGCCCCGCCGGGGTGACCGGGGAGCTGTTTTTT.